This TCR beta chain was sequenced during a study of blood T cells in healthy people across ages. There are 14 residues in the CDR3. V lost 2 bases, J lost 3 bases, and 10 bases lay in between. It was with a sample-barcoded 5' primer and a J-beta primer mix that a second PCR of about 6 to 12 cycles was run. The template-switch adaptor was a 5' adaptor with 12 random nucleotides. It tagged each cDNA molecule. Individual samples furnished no less than 3 million CDR3-containing paired-end reads apiece. Each CDR3 protein gets one entry after TCRdb re-called the 5' RACE reads with MiXCR. The sample records over 1,500,000 distinct CDR3 sequences, roughly 52% being singletons.

The J gene is TRBJ1-1, the V gene TRBV12-3 or TRBV12-4; D possibly corresponds to TRBD1 (6 bases). Sample: blood. The TCR comes from a middle-aged woman in good health. The CDR3 spells CASSLPRGDTEAFF. CDR3 sequence (DNA): TGTGCCAGCAGTTTACCCAGGGGAGACACTGAAGCTTTCTTT.